The 9 T cell receptor beta chains listed next were all sequenced from one sample in a study of OX40 agonist ivuxolimab in advanced cancers. Only in-frame clones appear in the TCRdb table, and some are missing; sequencing was by immunoSEQ multiplex PCR. The table has tens of thousands of clones, 80% to 90% seen once. Sequencing was performed on CD4+ or CD8+ T cells sorted from blood, taken in a trial of the OX40 agonist ivuxolimab. These receptor sequences come from an adult with an advanced solid tumor such as melanoma, head and neck, liver or kidney cancer.

This chain links TRBV5-1 with TRBJ1-1; D ambiguous. The CDR3 spans 13 residues. Germline CDR1 is SGHRS and CDR2 is YFSETQ. The V end was cut by 1 base, the J end by 4 bases, with 8 bases between. CDR3 residues: CASSLTPGTEAFF. The CDR3, as DNA: TGCGCCAGCAGCTTGACCCCGGGCACTGAAGCTTTCTTT. Variable domain in full (rest from reference TRBV5-1 and TRBJ1-1): KAGVTQTPRYLIKTRGQQVTLSCSPISGHRSVSWYQQTPGQGLQFLFEYFSETQRNKGNFPGRFSGRQFSNSRSEMNVSTLELGDSALYLCASSLTPGTEAFFGQGTRLTVV.

The chain couples TRBV7-2 to TRBJ2-5; D not resolved. V lost 1 base and J 5 bases, leaving 8 bases between the germline ends. The CDR3 sequence is 13 residues long. CDR1 and CDR2 from the germline V gene are SGHTA and FQGNSA. CDR3 in amino acids: CASSLVSWETQYF. In nucleotides, the CDR3 is TGTGCCAGCAGCTTAGTCTCATGGGAGACCCAGTACTTC. Complete variable domain (other parts from reference TRBV7-2 and TRBJ2-5): GAGVSQSPSNKVTEKGKDVELRCDPISGHTALYWYRQSLGQGLEFLIYFQGNSAPDKSGLPSDRFSAERTGGSVSTLTIQRTQQEDSAVYLCASSLVSWETQYFGPGTRLLVL.

The chain uses TRBV27 and TRBJ1-3; D possibly corresponds to TRBD1 (6 bases). Trimming left V 5 bases short and J 0 bases short, with 14 bases between. The CDR3 has 16 amino acids. In germline, CDR1 is MNHEY, CDR2 SMNVEV (reference sequence). CDR3 DNA sequence: TGTGCCAGCAGTCCTAGACAGGAATTCTCTGGAAACACCATATATTTT. Amino acids: CASSPRQEFSGNTIYF.

The table lists this clone with a count of one. The V call is TRBV14, the J call TRBJ1-4; D gene ambiguous. The CDR3 has 13 amino acids. Looked up from germline, CDR1 is SGHDN and CDR2 is FVKESK. Trimming left V 1 base short and J 7 bases short, with 7 bases between. CDR3 region: CASSQGIGEKLFF. The CDR3 DNA reads as TGTGCCAGCAGCCAAGGAATAGGTGAAAAACTGTTTTTT.

V is TRBV5-5 and J is TRBJ1-5, with 9 bases fitting TRBD1. The germline CDR1 and CDR2 sequences are SGHKS and YYEKEE (reference sequence). The trim removed 0 bases at V and 4 bases at J, leaving 2 bases unmatched. The CDR3 extends over 15 amino acids. The CDR3 spells CASSLVDRGNQPQHF. The DNA for the CDR3 is TGTGCCAGCAGCTTGGTCGACAGGGGGAATCAGCCCCAGCATTTT.

The chain couples TRBV29-1 to TRBJ2-5; TRBD1 matches 8 bases. The CDR3 sequence is 12 residues long. CDR1 and CDR2 (germline): SQVTM, ANQGSEA. J gave up 4 bases and V 4 bases, and 2 bases lay outside the gene matches. CDR3 sequence: CSVVQGGETQYF. The CDR3 coding sequence is TGCAGCGTTGTACAGGGGGGAGAGACCCAGTACTTC.

This chain uses TRBV5-8 with TRBJ1-5; no clear D. This CDR3 is 14 amino acids long. CDR1 is SGHTS, CDR2 YDEGEE, per germline. Between the trimmed V and J ends, which lost 4 bases and 2 bases, there was a span of 10 bases. The CDR3 region is CASSPGSGNQPQHF. DNA of the CDR3: TGTGCCAGCAGCCCCGGTTCGGGCAATCAGCCCCAGCATTTT.

For this clone: Different DNA sequences within this sample yield the same CDR3. The chain combines TRBV28 with TRBJ1-5; the D gene is possibly TRBD1 (6 bases). The CDR3 length is 16 residues. CDR1 is MDHEN, CDR2 SYDVKM, per germline. V dropped 0 bases and J dropped 1 base, with 10 bases sitting between them. CDR3 region: CASSLWGASSNQPQHF. CDR3 bases: TGTGCCAGCAGTTTATGGGGGGCGTCGAGCAATCAGCCCCAGCATTTT. Filled out from reference TRBV28 and TRBJ1-5, the complete variable domain reads DVKVTQSSRYLVKRTGEKVFLECVQDMDHENMFWYRQDPGLGLRLIYFSYDVKMKEKGDIPEGYSVSREKKERFSLILESASTNQTSMYLCASSLWGASSNQPQHFGDGTRLSIL.

The chain has TRBV5-1 and TRBJ2-3; the match to TRBD2 covers 10 bases. Trimming at V came to 1 base and at J to 0 bases, leaving 8 bases not matched to a gene. This CDR3 spans 18 amino acids. Germline-derived CDR1 and CDR2 are SGHRS and YFSETQ. The CDR3 region has the DNA TGCGCCAGCAGCTTGAGGCCTAGCGGGAGTCTTAGCACAGATACGCAGTATTTT. Translation gives CASSLRPSGSLSTDTQYF.